This is a list of T cell receptor beta chains from one sample in a study of regulatory T cells in long-lasting Graves disease. Each CDR3 protein gets one entry after TCRdb re-called the multiplex PCR reads with MiXCR. The sample contains around 430,000 distinct CDR3 sequences, under 25% of which appear only once. Sequencing was performed on peripheral blood mononuclear cells (PBMCs), taken when the disease was refractory, from a patient treated with antithyroid drugs. All receptors derive from a female donor with Graves disease. Each CDR3 is given with its conserved first and last residue. D genes are given only for firm matches. The size of a clone is reported for some rows only, either as once, few or many, or as a class for expanded clones.

size	V	D	J	DNA	CDR3
few	TRBV6-5	NA	TRBJ2-7	TGTGCCAGCAGTTACTCTACAGGGCAGGTGAGCTCCTACGAGCAGTACTTC	CASSYSTGQVSSYEQYF
NA	TRBV10-2	NA	TRBJ1-1	TGCGCCAGCAGTGAGCTCTCCTCCCTTCGGACTGAAGCTTTCTTT	CASSELSSLRTEAFF
many	TRBV6-1	NA	TRBJ1-1	TGTGCCAGCCAAAGGGACACCTACACTGAAGCTTTCTTT	CASQRDTYTEAFF
many	TRBV28	NA	TRBJ2-7	TGTGCCGTGACCTCAACGCGGGGTACCCACGAGCAGTACTTC	CAVTSTRGTHEQYF
NA	TRBV20-1	NA	TRBJ2-7	TGCAGTGCTAGAGAACAACAAACAGGGACCTACGAGCAGTACTTC	CSAREQQTGTYEQYF
many	TRBV29-1	NA	TRBJ2-2	TGCAGCGTCCAACAAACCGGGGAGCTGTTTTTT	CSVQQTGELFF
many	TRBV2	NA	TRBJ1-1	TGTGCCAGCAGTGAAGACCGGGAAGGGGCGTGG	CASSEDREGAW
NA	TRBV3-1	TRBD1	TRBJ1-2	TGTGCCAGCAGCCAAGGGGGGACAGGAGCTAACTATGGCTACACCTTC	CASSQGGTGANYGYTF
NA	TRBV9	TRBD2	TRBJ2-3	TGTGCCAGCAGCGCAACGGGACTAGCGGGCCCTGGGGACACAGATACGCAGTATTTT	CASSATGLAGPGDTDTQYF
NA	TRBV11-2	TRBD2	TRBJ2-3	TGTGCCAGCAGCTTAATAGCGGGAGGAGGAGATACGCAGTATTTT	CASSLIAGGGDTQYF
NA	TRBV12-3/TRBV12-4	NA	TRBJ2-5	TGTGCCAGCAGCCCGGGACGGTCCCAGGGGACCCAGTACTTC	CASSPGRSQGTQYF
many	TRBV6-1	TRBD1	TRBJ1-2	TGTGCCAGCAGCTCCGGGACAGGGGATGTTGGCTATGGCTACACCTTC	CASSSGTGDVGYGYTF
few	TRBV19	TRBD1	TRBJ1-4	TGTGCCAGTAGTCCGAGGGACAGCGAGAATGAAAAACTGTTTTTT	CASSPRDSENEKLFF
many	TRBV28	NA	TRBJ2-6	TGTGCCAGCAGTTTATTAGGGACTGGGGCCAACGTCCTGACTTTC	CASSLLGTGANVLTF
many	TRBV11-2	TRBD1	TRBJ2-6	TGTGCCAGCAGTGCAACCGGGACAGTCTCTGGGGCCAACGTCCTGACTTTC	CASSATGTVSGANVLTF
NA	TRBV12-3/TRBV12-4	TRBD2	TRBJ2-7	TGTGCCAGCAGTTTCCAGCGGGAGGGGAACGAGCAGTACTTC	CASSFQREGNEQYF
NA	TRBV7-8	NA	TRBJ2-7	TGCGCCAGCAGCCAGGACTCCTGGTACGAGCAGTACTTC	CASSQDSWYEQYF
NA	TRBV20-1	NA	TRBJ2-6	TGCAGAGCAGAAGGCGGACTCTCTGGGGCCAACGTCCTGACTTTC	CRAEGGLSGANVLTF
many	TRBV19	NA	TRBJ1-4	TGTGCCAGTTCCGCCCTCGGTGATGAAAAACTGTTTTTT	CASSALGDEKLFF
many	TRBV27	TRBD1	TRBJ1-2	TGTGCCAGCAGTTTAATCCCGGGACAGGGCAGCTATGGCTACACCTTC	CASSLIPGQGSYGYTF
NA	TRBV30	TRBD2	TRBJ2-1	TGTGCCAGAAGCGGGGGGACTTACAATGAGCAGTTCTTC	CARSGGTYNEQFF
many	TRBV6-4	TRBD1	TRBJ1-1	TGTGCCAGCAGATTCAGGGGGCTACGTGGTGTGGTGAACACTGAAGCTTTCTTT	CASRFRGLRGVVNTEAFF
few	TRBV6-2/TRBV6-3	TRBD2	TRBJ2-5	TGTGCCAGCAGCCGACTAGCGGGAATCAAAGAGACCCAGTACTTC	CASSRLAGIKETQYF
NA	TRBV4-3	NA	TRBJ1-6	TGCGCCAGCAGCCAAGATGGGACCTATAATTCACCCCTCCACTTT	CASSQDGTYNSPLHF
many	TRBV12-3/TRBV12-4	NA	TRBJ1-2	TGTGCCAGCAGTTTGAGATTTGGGTCCCCATATGGCTACACCTTC	CASSLRFGSPYGYTF
many	TRBV6-2/TRBV6-3	NA	TRBJ2-2	TGTGCCAGCAGATACCTGGCAGAGGCCGGGGAGCTGTTTTTT	CASRYLAEAGELFF
few	TRBV20-1	NA	TRBJ1-5	TGCAGTGCTAAAAGGGCCGGTCAGCCCCAGCATTTT	CSAKRAGQPQHF
many	TRBV7-2	NA	TRBJ2-4	TGTGCCAGCAGCTTAATTCGGACAGCGGGAAACATTCAGTACTTC	CASSLIRTAGNIQYF
many	TRBV7-3	NA	TRBJ2-5	TGTGCCAGCAGCTTGAACAACCAAGAGACCCAGTACTTC	CASSLNNQETQYF
many	TRBV29-1	NA	TRBJ2-5	TGCAGCGTGGACGGGACGGGACACCAAGAGACCCAGTACTTC	CSVDGTGHQETQYF
many	TRBV6-1	NA	TRBJ1-1	TGTGCCAGCACCCAATCCATCGAAGCTTTCTTT	CASTQSIEAFF
NA	TRBV6-5	NA	TRBJ1-1	TGTGTCAGCAGTTACTCGAGTATGAACACTGAAGCTTTCTTT	CVSSYSSMNTEAFF
NA	TRBV9	NA	TRBJ2-7	TGTGCCAGCAGTGACAGAGGTTCCGAGCAGTACTTC	CASSDRGSEQYF
many	TRBV10-3	NA	TRBJ1-4	TGTGCCATCAGCTACAGTGCAACTAATGAAAAACTGTTTTTT	CAISYSATNEKLFF
many	TRBV6-1	TRBD1	TRBJ1-2	TGTGCCAGCAGGAATCAACCGACAGGGTGGGATGGCTACACCTTC	CASRNQPTGWDGYTF
NA	TRBV18	TRBD1	TRBJ2-2	TGTGCCAGCAAGGGACAGAATAACACCGGGGAGCTGTTTTTT	CASKGQNNTGELFF
many	TRBV7-2	NA	TRBJ1-1	TGTGCCAGCAGCTTGGGAGAGTGGGCCCTTGAAGCTTTCTTT	CASSLGEWALEAFF
few	TRBV20-1	NA	TRBJ1-5	TGCAGTGCTAGAGCAGGGGCGCCCAGGCAGCCCCAGCATTTT	CSARAGAPRQPQHF
NA	TRBV30	NA	TRBJ2-7	TGTGCCTGGAGTGGGGGGGTCTTCTCCTACGAGCAGTACTTC	CAWSGGVFSYEQYF
many	TRBV12-3/TRBV12-4	TRBD1	TRBJ2-5	TGTGCCAGCACTCATGACAGGGCGGGCGAGACCCAGTACTTC	CASTHDRAGETQYF
NA	TRBV7-9	NA	TRBJ1-1	TGTGCCAGCAGTCCCCGGGAGCGCGTTGAAGCTTTCTTT	CASSPRERVEAFF